This TCR beta chain was profiled in a study of regulatory T cells in long-lasting Graves disease. Across the whole study: Persistence in Graves' disease denoted antithyroid drug use beyond 5 years alongside positive TSH receptor antibodies.

General study results and limits: Among samples with persistent disease, TRBV28, TRBJ1-2 and TRBJ2-5 were favored. Having few samples may have compromised the accuracy.

Time point of the sample: persistent/refractory GD, antithyroid drugs over 5 years with positive TRAb. The TCR library used RNA extracted from PBMCs. The peripheral blood volume drawn was 8 to 9.5 milliliters, and it was collected into EDTA tubes. At least ten counts were recorded for this clonotype. Its specificity is unknown. For TCR beta, libraries came from iRepertoire HTBI primers and Arm-PCR of CDR3 regions. TCRdb reprocessed the multiplex PCR reads via MiXCR and lists one record per CDR3 protein. The sample includes 650,000 to 700,000 distinct CDR3 sequences, 25% to 35% of them seen just once. Trimming stripped 3 bases from V and 5 bases from J, with 10 bases between. The germline CDR1 and CDR2 sequences are MDHEN and SYDVKM. The CDR3 is 13 residues long.

The chain carries TRBV28 and TRBJ2-5, with a possible D match to TRBD2 (6 bases). This material consisted of peripheral blood mononuclear cells (PBMCs), taken when the disease was refractory, from a patient treated with antithyroid drugs. This receptor was obtained from a female donor with Graves disease. CDR3 protein: CASSFTGVETQYF. CDR3 sequence (DNA): TGTGCCAGCAGTTTTACGGGGGTGGAGACCCAGTACTTC.